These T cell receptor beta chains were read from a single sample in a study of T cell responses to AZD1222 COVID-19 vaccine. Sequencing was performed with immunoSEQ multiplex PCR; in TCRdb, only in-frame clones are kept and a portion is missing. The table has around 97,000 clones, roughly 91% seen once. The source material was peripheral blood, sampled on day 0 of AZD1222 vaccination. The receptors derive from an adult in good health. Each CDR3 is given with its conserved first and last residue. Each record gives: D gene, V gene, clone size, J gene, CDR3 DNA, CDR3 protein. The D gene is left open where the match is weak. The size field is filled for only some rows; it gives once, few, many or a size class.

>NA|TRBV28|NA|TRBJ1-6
TGTGCCAGCGGGGCTTGGGGGATTAGCTCACCCCTCCACTTT
CASGAWGISSPLHF
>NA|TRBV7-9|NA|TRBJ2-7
TGTGCCAGCAGCTCAAGGGGACATACCTACGAGCAGTACTTC
CASSSRGHTYEQYF
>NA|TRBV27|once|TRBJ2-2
TGTGCCAGCAGTTTATCAGGAAACACCGGGGAGCTGTTTTTT
CASSLSGNTGELFF
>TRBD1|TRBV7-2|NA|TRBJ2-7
TGTGCCAGCAGCTTAAACTCCGGGACAGCCTCCTACGAGCAGTACTTC
CASSLNSGTASYEQYF
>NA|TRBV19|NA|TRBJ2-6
TGTGCCAGTAGTATTCGAAGTGGGGTCAGAGGGGCCAACGTCCTGACTTTC
CASSIRSGVRGANVLTF
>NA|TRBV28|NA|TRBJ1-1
TGTGCGGTGGGGAGGGTTGAAGCTTTCTTT
CAVGRVEAFF
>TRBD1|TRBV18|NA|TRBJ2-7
TGTGCCAGCTCAGAAACAGGGGGATCCTACGAGCAGTACTTC
CASSETGGSYEQYF
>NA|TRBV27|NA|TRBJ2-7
TGTGCCAGCACCCTCCAGGGTATCAACGAGCAGTACTTC
CASTLQGINEQYF
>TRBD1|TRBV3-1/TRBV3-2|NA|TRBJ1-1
TGTGCCAGCAGCCAAGATTGGCAGGGGGCTAAGTACACTGAAGCTTTCTTT
CASSQDWQGAKYTEAFF
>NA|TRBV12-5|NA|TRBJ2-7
TGTGCTAGTGGTTTAAGTCCCTACGAGCAGTACTTC
CASGLSPYEQYF
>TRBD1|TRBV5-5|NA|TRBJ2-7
TGTGCCAGCAGCTTGGGGGACAGGGGGCTTGAGCAGTACTTC
CASSLGDRGLEQYF
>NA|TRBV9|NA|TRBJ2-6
TGTGCCAGCGGATCATCCGTCCTGACTTTC
CASGSSVLTF
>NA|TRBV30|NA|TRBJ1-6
TGTGCCTGGAGTAGGACAGAACTGACCTATAATTCACCCCTCCACTTT
CAWSRTELTYNSPLHF
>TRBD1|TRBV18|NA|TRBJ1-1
TGTGCCAGCTCGCAGGGACAGATGAACACTGAAGCTTTCTTT
CASSQGQMNTEAFF
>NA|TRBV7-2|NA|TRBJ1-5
TGTGCCAGCAGTTTTGGAACCGCAGGTTCCTGGCCCCAGCATTTT
CASSFGTAGSWPQHF
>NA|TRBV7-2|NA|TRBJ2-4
TGTGCCAGCAGCACAGCGGGGACATCCTTAGCCAAAAACATTCAGTACTTC
CASSTAGTSLAKNIQYF
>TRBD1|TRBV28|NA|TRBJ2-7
TGTGCCAGCAGTTTTTCGACAGGGATATACGAGCAGTACTTC
CASSFSTGIYEQYF
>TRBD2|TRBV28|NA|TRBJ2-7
TGTGCCAGCAGTTTAATCCCCCCGGGACTAGCAGCCTACGAGCAGTACTTC
CASSLIPPGLAAYEQYF
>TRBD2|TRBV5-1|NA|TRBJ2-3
TGCGCCAGCAGCCGGACTAGAAACACAGATACGCAGTATTTT
CASSRTRNTDTQYF
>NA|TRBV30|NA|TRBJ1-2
TGTGCCTGGTCGACAGCGGCACGGGGCTACACCTTC
CAWSTAARGYTF
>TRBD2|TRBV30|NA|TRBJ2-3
TGTGCCGGAACTAGCGGGAGGCGCCTCGGCCCAGATACGCAGTATTTT
CAGTSGRRLGPDTQYF
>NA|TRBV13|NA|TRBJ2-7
TGTGCCAGCAGCCGGGCAGGGGCAGGGGGGTACGAGCAGTACTTC
CASSRAGAGGYEQYF
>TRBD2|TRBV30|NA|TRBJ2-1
TGTGCCTGGAGTGTATCGGGGACTAGCGGGTCACTCTTC
CAWSVSGTSGSLF
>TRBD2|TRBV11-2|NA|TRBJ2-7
TGTGCCAGCAGCTTAACGACTAGCGGCTACGAGCAGTACTTC
CASSLTTSGYEQYF
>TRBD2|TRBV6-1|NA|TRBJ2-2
TGTGCCAGCAGTGATGGGAGGGCCCGAGGCACCGGGGAGCTGTTTTTT
CASSDGRARGTGELFF
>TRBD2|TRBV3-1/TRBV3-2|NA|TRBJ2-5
TGTGCCAGCAGCCAAATGAGCGGGGGGGGCCAAGAGACCCAGTACTTC
CASSQMSGGGQETQYF
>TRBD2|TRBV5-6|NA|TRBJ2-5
TGTGCCAGCAGCTTGGCCGGGACTAGCGTCAGTGGGACCCAGTACTTC
CASSLAGTSVSGTQYF
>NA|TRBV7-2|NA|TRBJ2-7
TGTGCCAGCAGCTCCCGAACCGGCTCCTACGAGCAGTACTTC
CASSSRTGSYEQYF
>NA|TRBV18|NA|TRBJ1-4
TGTGCCAGCTCACCAATCAAGGGTCGGGCAACTAATGAAAAACTGTTTTTT
CASSPIKGRATNEKLFF
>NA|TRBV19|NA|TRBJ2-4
TGTGCCAGTAGTATAGGAGGGGCACAGAAAAACATTCAGTACTTC
CASSIGGAQKNIQYF
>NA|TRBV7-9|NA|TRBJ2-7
TGTGCCAGCAGTCCGGGGCTTTCTTCTGCCTACGAGCAGTACTTC
CASSPGLSSAYEQYF
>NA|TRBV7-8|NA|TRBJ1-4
TGTGCCAGCAGCCTAACACGGACAGTTGAAAAACTGTTTTTT
CASSLTRTVEKLFF
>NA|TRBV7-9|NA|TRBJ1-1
TGTGCCAGCAGCTTAGGAAGCGGAGCTTTGAACACTGAAGCTTTCTTT
CASSLGSGALNTEAFF
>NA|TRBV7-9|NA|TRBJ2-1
TGTGCCAGCAGGAGGGACGCCAATGAGCAGTTCTTC
CASRRDANEQFF
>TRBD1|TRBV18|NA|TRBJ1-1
TGTGCCAGCTCACCCCAGGGGGCCGCTGAAGCTTTCTTT
CASSPQGAAEAFF
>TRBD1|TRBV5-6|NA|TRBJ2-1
TGTGCCAGCAGCTTGCTTACAGGGGGCTACAATGAGCAGTTCTTC
CASSLLTGGYNEQFF
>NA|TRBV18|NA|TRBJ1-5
TGTGCCAGCTCACCACCGGGGGGCCAGCCCCAGCATTTT
CASSPPGGQPQHF
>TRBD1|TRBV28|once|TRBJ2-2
TGTGCCAGCAGCGGGACAGGGCGGAGGGGGGAGCTGTTTTTT
CASSGTGRRGELFF
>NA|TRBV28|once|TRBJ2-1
TGTGCCAGCCTGGTGCGTGGGAGTGGTTCCTACAATGAGCAGTTCTTC
CASLVRGSGSYNEQFF
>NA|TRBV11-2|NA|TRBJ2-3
TGTGCCAGCAGCTTAGGGCTAGACACAGATACGCAGTATTTT
CASSLGLDTDTQYF
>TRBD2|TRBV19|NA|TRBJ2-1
TGTGCCAGTAGTATAAAGGGTCGGGGGGATGAGCAGTTCTTC
CASSIKGRGDEQFF
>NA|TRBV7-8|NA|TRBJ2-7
TGTGCCAGCAGCTTAACTAGCAGCTCCTACGAGCAGTACTTC
CASSLTSSSYEQYF